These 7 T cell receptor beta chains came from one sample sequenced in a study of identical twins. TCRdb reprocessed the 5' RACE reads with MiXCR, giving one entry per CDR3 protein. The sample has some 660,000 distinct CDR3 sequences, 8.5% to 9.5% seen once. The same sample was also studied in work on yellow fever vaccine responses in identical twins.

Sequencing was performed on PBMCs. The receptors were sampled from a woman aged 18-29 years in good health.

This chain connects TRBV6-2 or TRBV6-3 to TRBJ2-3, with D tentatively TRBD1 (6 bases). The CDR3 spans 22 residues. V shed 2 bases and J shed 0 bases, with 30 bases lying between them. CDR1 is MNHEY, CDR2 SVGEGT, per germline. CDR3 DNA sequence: TGTGCCAGCAGTTACCCCGCTCTCGAGAGGGGGACGGGTATATCTAGCACAGATACGCAGTATTTT. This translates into CASSYPALERGTGISSTDTQYF.

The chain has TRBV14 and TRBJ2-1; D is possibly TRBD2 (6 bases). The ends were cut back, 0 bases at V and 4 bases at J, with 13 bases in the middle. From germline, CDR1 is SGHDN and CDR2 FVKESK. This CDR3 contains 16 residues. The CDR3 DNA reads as TGTGCCAGCAGCCAAGATTGGGCGGGGAGATACAATGAGCAGTTCTTC. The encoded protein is CASSQDWAGRYNEQFF.

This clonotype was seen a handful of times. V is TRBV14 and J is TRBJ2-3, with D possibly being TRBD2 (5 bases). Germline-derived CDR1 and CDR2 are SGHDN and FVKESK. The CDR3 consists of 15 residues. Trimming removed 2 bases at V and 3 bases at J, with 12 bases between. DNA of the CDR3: TGTGCCAGCAGCCAACTATCGGGGATGACAGATACGCAGTATTTT. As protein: CASSQLSGMTDTQYF. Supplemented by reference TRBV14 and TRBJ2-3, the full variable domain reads EAGVTQFPSHSVIEKGQTVTLRCDPISGHDNLYWYRRVMGKEIKFLLHFVKESKQDESGMPNNRFLAERTGGTYSTLKVQPAELEDSGVYFCASSQLSGMTDTQYFGPGTRLTVL.

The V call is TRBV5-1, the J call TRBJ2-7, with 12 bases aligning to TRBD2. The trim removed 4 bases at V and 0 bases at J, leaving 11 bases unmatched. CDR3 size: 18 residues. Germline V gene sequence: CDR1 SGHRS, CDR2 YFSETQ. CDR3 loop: CASSSRPGLAGRSYEQYF. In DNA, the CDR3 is TGCGCCAGCAGCAGTAGGCCGGGACTAGCGGGCCGCTCCTACGAGCAGTACTTC.

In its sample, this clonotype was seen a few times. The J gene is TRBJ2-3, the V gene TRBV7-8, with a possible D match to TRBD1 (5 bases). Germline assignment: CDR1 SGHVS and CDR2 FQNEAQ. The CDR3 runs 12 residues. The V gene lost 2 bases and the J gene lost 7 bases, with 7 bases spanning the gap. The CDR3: CASSLQGNTQYF. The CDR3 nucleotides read TGTGCCAGCAGCTTACAGGGAAATACGCAGTATTTT. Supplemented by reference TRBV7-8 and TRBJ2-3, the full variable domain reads GAGVSQSPRYKVAKRGQDVALRCDPISGHVSLFWYQQALGQGPEFLTYFQNEAQLDKSGLPSDRFFAERPEGSVSTLKIQRTQQEDSAVYLCASSLQGNTQYFGPGTRLTVL.

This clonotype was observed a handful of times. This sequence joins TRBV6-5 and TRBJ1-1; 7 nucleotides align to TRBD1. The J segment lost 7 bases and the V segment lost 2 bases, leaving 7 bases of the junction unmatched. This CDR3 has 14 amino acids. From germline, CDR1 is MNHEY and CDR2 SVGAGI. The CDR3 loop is CASSYGQEYNEAFF. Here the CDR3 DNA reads TGTGCCAGCAGTTACGGACAGGAGTACAATGAAGCTTTCTTT.

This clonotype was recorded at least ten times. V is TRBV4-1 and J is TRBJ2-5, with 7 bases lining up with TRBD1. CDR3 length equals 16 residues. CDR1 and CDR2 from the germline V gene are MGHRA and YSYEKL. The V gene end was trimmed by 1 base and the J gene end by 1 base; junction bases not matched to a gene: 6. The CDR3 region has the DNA TGCGCCAGCAGCCAAGGACAGGGCTTTTCCCAAGAGACCCAGTACTTC. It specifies CASSQGQGFSQETQYF.